These 27 T cell receptor beta chains were all obtained from the same sample, sequenced in a study of shared clonotypes between healthy human individuals. TCRdb's table, derived via immunoSEQ multiplex PCR, lists solely in-frame clones and lacks some. Found here are approximately 470,000 clones, almost 80% of them singletons; the top ten hold more than 10%. Source material: PBMCs. These receptors came from a woman aged 40-49 years in good health. Some clones in this sample may be carry-over from other donors' samples.

The chain employs TRBV11-2 and TRBJ2-7; 11 nucleotides line up with TRBD2. CDR1 and CDR2 from the germline V gene are SGHAT and FQNNGV. J lost 0 bases, V lost 3 bases, and 4 bases had no gene match. The CDR3 contains 16 residues. In nucleotides, the CDR3 is TGTGCCAGCAGCTTGGCCGGGACTAGCGGCTCCTACGAGCAGTACTTC. Amino acids: CASSLAGTSGSYEQYF. Using reference TRBV11-2 and TRBJ2-7 for the parts outside the CDR3, the full variable domain is EAGVAQSPRYKIIEKRQSVAFWCNPISGHATLYWYQQILGQGPKLLIQFQNNGVVDDSQLPKDRFSAERLKGVDSTLKIQPAKLEDSAVYLCASSLAGTSGSYEQYFGPGTRLTVT.

The chain links TRBV19 to TRBJ2-7, with 8 bases aligning to TRBD1. Per germline, CDR1 LNHDA and CDR2 SQIVND (reference sequence). J gave up 2 bases and V 4 bases, and 4 bases lay outside the gene matches. The length of the CDR3 is 14 residues. CDR3 nucleotides: TGTGCCAGTAGTAGAGGACAGGGAACCTACGAGCAGTACTTC. Protein product: CASSRGQGTYEQYF.

As for this clone: With only one base between it and a far larger clone, this is likely a read error. The chain uses TRBV5-5 and TRBJ2-3; D gene uncertain. The ends were cut back, 4 bases at V and 12 bases at J, with 15 bases in the middle. The CDR3 covers 12 residues. Germline assignment: CDR1 SGHKS and CDR2 YYEKEE (reference sequence). CDR3 in DNA: TGTGCCAGCAGCCAAGATCAAGTTACACAGTATTTT. This translates into CASSQDQVTQYF.

This clone was recorded a few times. The rearrangement joins TRBV20-1 to TRBJ2-7; TRBD1 is a possible D gene (6 bases). V was clipped by 5 bases and J by 1 base, with 6 bases between them. Looked up from germline, CDR1 is DFQATT and CDR2 is SNEGSKA (reference sequence). The CDR3 is made up of 11 amino acids. CDR3 residues: CSAGQSYEQYF. Here the CDR3 DNA reads TGCAGTGCTGGACAGTCCTACGAGCAGTACTTC.

A remark on this clone: A read error is likely here: a far larger clone is one base away. V gene TRBV7-2 combines with J gene TRBJ2-5; either TRBD1 or TRBD2 may supply D (5 bases each). The J call may be mistaken, given a closer DNA end match to TRBJ2-7. The CDR3 runs to 13 residues. From germline, CDR1 is SGHTA and CDR2 FQGNSA. CDR3 coding DNA: TGTGCCAGCAGCCCGGGACGGTCCTACGAGCAGTACTTC. It yields the protein CASSPGRSYEQYF.

This clone occurred once. The chain links TRBV5-1 to TRBJ2-3; D is perhaps TRBD2 (5 bases). Deletions cut 4 bases from V and 2 bases from J, with 11 bases between. CDR3 size: 14 residues. Germline V gene sequence: CDR1 SGHRS, CDR2 YFSETQ. CDR3 DNA: TGCGCCAGCAGCGGCGGGTCTCTCACAGATACGCAGTATTTT. Amino acids: CASSGGSLTDTQYF.

V is TRBV7-2 and J is TRBJ2-3; maybe TRBD2 (6 bases). Germline assignment: CDR1 SGHTA and CDR2 FQGNSA. Trimming took 5 bases from V and 4 from J, leaving 10 bases between them. The CDR3 covers 13 residues. CDR3 nucleotide sequence: TGTGCCAGCAGCCGGGACTCCGCAGATACGCAGTATTTT. Its protein product is CASSRDSADTQYF.

This clone was recorded a few times. The CDR3 coding sequence is TGTGCCAGCAGTAAGGGACAGACTCACTTGCAGTACTTC. Encoded protein: CASSKGQTHLQYF. This chain uses TRBV28 with TRBJ2-7, with TRBD1 matching over 7 bases. Germline CDR1 reads MDHEN; CDR2 reads SYDVKM. The length of the CDR3 is 13 residues. J lost 9 bases, V lost 5 bases, and 10 bases had no gene match.

This clone was seen a few times. The chain has TRBV30 and TRBJ2-1; 10 bases agree with TRBD2. The CDR3 extends over 15 amino acids. Trimming at V came to 2 bases and at J to 0 bases, leaving 1 base not matched to a gene. Germline CDR1 and CDR2: GTSNPN and SVGIG (reference sequence). CDR3 residues: CAWSSSGSSYNEQFF. CDR3 bases: TGTGCCTGGAGTTCTAGCGGGAGCTCCTACAATGAGCAGTTCTTC.

This chain links TRBV28 with TRBJ1-5, with D possibly TRBD1 on 5 matching bases. Per germline, CDR1 MDHEN and CDR2 SYDVKM. The CDR3 is 17 amino acids. Trimming removed 2 bases at V and 2 bases at J, with 16 bases between. The CDR3 is CASSLGEGPKGNQPQHF. As DNA, the CDR3 is TGTGCCAGCAGTTTAGGGGAGGGGCCGAAGGGCAATCAGCCCCAGCATTTT. Full variable domain (remainder filled in from reference TRBV28 and TRBJ1-5): DVKVTQSSRYLVKRTGEKVFLECVQDMDHENMFWYRQDPGLGLRLIYFSYDVKMKEKGDIPEGYSVSREKKERFSLILESASTNQTSMYLCASSLGEGPKGNQPQHFGDGTRLSIL.

Details on this clone: A read error is the likely source, as a far larger clone sits one nucleotide away. The V gene is TRBV20-1, the J gene TRBJ2-4; D may match TRBD1 or TRBD2 (5 bases each). Germline V lookup: CDR1 DFQATT, CDR2 SNEGSKA (reference sequence). CDR3 length equals 11 residues. The CDR3 loop is CNARSGTIQYF. The CDR3 DNA reads TGCAATGCCAGGTCCGGGACCATTCAGTACTTC.

V is TRBV5-4 and J is TRBJ2-7; 9 nucleotides align to TRBD1. CDR1 and CDR2 from the germline V gene are SGHNT and YYREEE (reference sequence). The CDR3 spans 14 residues. After removal of 3 bases from V and 3 bases from J, the junction contained 4 bases not matched to a gene. CDR3 sequence (DNA): TGTGCCAGCAGCTCGGGACAGGGTCACTACGAGCAGTACTTC. Translation: CASSSGQGHYEQYF.

The gene calls are TRBV28 and TRBJ1-2; possible D gene TRBD1, 6 bases. The V gene lost 2 bases and the J gene lost 5 bases, with 15 bases spanning the gap. Germline-derived CDR1 and CDR2 are MDHEN and SYDVKM. CDR3 length: 15 amino acids. CDR3: CASSLVTGRRYGYTF. The CDR3 DNA follows: TGTGCCAGCAGTTTAGTTACAGGGAGGAGATATGGCTACACCTTC.

The chain recombines TRBV30 with TRBJ1-2; TRBD1 agrees at 8 bases. Trimming cost V 6 bases and J 2 bases; bases outside gene matches: 11. The CDR3 is made up of 15 amino acids. Germline V lookup: CDR1 GTSNPN, CDR2 SVGIG (reference sequence). The CDR3 region is CACPGQARQNYGYTF. CDR3 nucleotides: TGTGCCTGTCCGGGACAGGCCCGACAAAACTATGGCTACACCTTC. Full variable domain (remainder filled in from reference TRBV30 and TRBJ1-2): SQTIHQWPATLVQPVGSPLSLECTVEGTSNPNLYWYRQAAGRGLQLLFYSVGIGQISSEVPQNLSASRPQDRQFILSSKKLLLSDSGFYLCACPGQARQNYGYTFGSGTRLTVV.

This chain links TRBV18 with TRBJ1-1; D is possibly TRBD1 (5 bases). The CDR3 is 13 amino acids. The germline V and J ends were trimmed by 0 bases and 4 bases, with 6 bases remaining between them. Germline CDR1 reads KGHSH; CDR2 reads LQKENI. This chain's CDR3 is CASSPPGTTEAFF. DNA of the CDR3: TGTGCCAGCTCACCACCGGGGACCACTGAAGCTTTCTTT.

This clone was seen just once. The rearrangement uses TRBV7-9 and TRBJ1-3; D remains ambiguous. Trimming left V 5 bases short and J 1 base short, with 15 bases between. The CDR3 covers 16 residues. Germline V gene sequence: CDR1 SEHNR, CDR2 FQNEAQ (reference sequence). CDR3 nucleotide sequence: TGTGCCAGCAGCCTTAATCCCTTCGTTTCTGGAAACACCATATATTTT. Translation gives CASSLNPFVSGNTIYF.

The chain recombines TRBV6-1 with TRBJ2-1; the match to TRBD2 covers 9 bases. Germline lookup yields CDR1 MNHNS and CDR2 SASEGT. The CDR3 covers 15 residues. Losses at the gene ends were 3 bases for V and 10 bases for J; bases not matched to a gene: 10. CDR3 sequence (DNA): TGTGCCAGCAGTGAGGGGTTAGCGGGAGTAAAGGAGCAGTTCTTC. As protein: CASSEGLAGVKEQFF.

V is TRBV11-1 and J is TRBJ2-1, with 14 bases identical to TRBD2. The CDR3 sequence is 16 residues long. The J segment lost 7 bases and the V segment lost 5 bases, leaving 7 bases of the junction unmatched. From germline, CDR1 is SGHAT and CDR2 FQDESV (reference sequence). The CDR3 bases are TGTGCCAGCAGCCCGAGGACTAGCGGGAGGTGGAATGAGCAGTTCTTC. Its protein is CASSPRTSGRWNEQFF.

V and J are TRBV19 and TRBJ1-3; weak D call: TRBD1 (6 bases). From germline, CDR1 is LNHDA and CDR2 SQIVND (reference sequence). This CDR3 region has 16 residues. The V and J ends lost 1 base and 0 bases respectively, with 10 bases between them. The CDR3 region is CASSIGTASSGNTIYF. The DNA for the CDR3 is TGTGCCAGTAGTATAGGGACAGCGTCCTCTGGAAACACCATATATTTT.

CDR3 region: CAISEAGGNQPQHF. For the CDR3, the DNA is TGTGCCATCAGTGAAGCAGGGGGCAATCAGCCCCAGCATTTT. The chain carries TRBV10-3 and TRBJ1-5, with TRBD1 as a possible D gene (6 bases). The germline V and J ends were trimmed by 3 bases and 2 bases, with 8 bases remaining between them. The CDR3 spans 14 residues. CDR1 and CDR2 (germline): ENHRY, SYGVKD.

The count of this clone is one. The J gene is TRBJ2-3, the V gene TRBV5-4; D might be TRBD2 (5 bases). Trimming removed 2 bases at V and 4 bases at J, with 14 bases between. The CDR3 sequence is 15 residues long. From germline, CDR1 is SGHNT and CDR2 YYREEE (reference sequence). CDR3 sequence: CASSFVAGVSDTQYF. The CDR3 nucleotides are TGTGCCAGCAGCTTTGTGGCGGGTGTTTCAGATACGCAGTATTTT.

The J gene is TRBJ2-3, the V gene TRBV6-1; TRBD1 matches at 7 bases. The CDR3 extends over 15 amino acids. The germline V gene has CDR1 MNHNS and CDR2 SASEGT. V dropped 3 bases and J dropped 2; count of bases not matched to a gene: 5. The CDR3 region has the DNA TGTGCCAGCAGTGACAGGGGGTTATTCACAGATACGCAGTATTTT. Protein: CASSDRGLFTDTQYF.

The V call is TRBV28, the J call TRBJ1-3; D may be TRBD1 (5 bases). The V gene's germline CDR1 is MDHEN and CDR2 SYDVKM. CDR3 size: 15 residues. With 7 bases removed from V and 5 bases from J, the gap between germline ends came to 18 bases. CDR3 sequence reads: CASNLLGDSRNTIYF. The CDR3 nucleotides are TGTGCCAGCAACCTTTTAGGGGATTCCAGAAACACCATATATTTT.

V is TRBV18 and J is TRBJ2-1, with TRBD2 matching 7 bases. V was clipped by 2 bases and J by 6 bases; unmatched bases: 4. The CDR3 is 14 residues long. From germline, CDR1 is KGHSH and CDR2 LQKENI. The CDR3 region is CASSPSGVGNEQFF. In DNA form, the CDR3 reads TGTGCCAGCTCACCAAGCGGGGTGGGCAATGAGCAGTTCTTC.

This rearrangement joins TRBV30 to TRBJ2-5, with D possibly TRBD1 on 6 matching bases. Germline V gives CDR1 GTSNPN, CDR2 SVGIG (reference sequence). The V end lost 5 bases, the J end lost 1 base, and 11 bases lay between the germline ends. The CDR3 sequence is 13 residues long. The CDR3 spells CAWAQGVQETQYF. The CDR3 DNA sequence: TGTGCCTGGGCACAGGGAGTCCAAGAGACCCAGTACTTC. Full variable domain (remainder filled in from reference TRBV30 and TRBJ2-5): SQTIHQWPATLVQPVGSPLSLECTVEGTSNPNLYWYRQAAGRGLQLLFYSVGIGQISSEVPQNLSASRPQDRQFILSSKKLLLSDSGFYLCAWAQGVQETQYFGPGTRLLVL.

This clone came up a few times. Its ends do not fully match the called genes, so a read error is possible. This chain links TRBV5-1 with TRBJ1-2, with 10 bases fitting TRBD1. The CDR3 has 16 amino acids. Per the germline V gene, CDR1 is SGHRS and CDR2 is YFSETQ. CDR3 in DNA: TGCGCCAGCAGTTTGGGACAGGGGTTTTTCTTAAATGGCTACACCTTC. Its translation: CASSLGQGFFLNGYTF.

CDR3 in DNA: TGTGCCAGCAGCCCCGGGACAAACTATGGCTACACCTTC. Amino acids: CASSPGTNYGYTF. This chain uses TRBV14 with TRBJ1-2; a weak D match, TRBD1 (6 bases). The ends were cut back, 4 bases at V and 2 bases at J, with 8 bases in the middle. The CDR3 runs 13 residues. Germline CDR1 is SGHDN and CDR2 is FVKESK.